The 23 T cell receptor beta chains below were found in one sample sequenced in a study of blood T cell repertoires in COVID-19. Profiling relied on immunoSEQ multiplex PCR, and the TCRdb table lists in-frame clones only, not all of them. Altogether 110,000 to 150,000 clones are present, about 80% being singletons, with the ten largest covering over 2.5%. Input material: peripheral blood. These receptors were taken from an elderly woman with acute or convalescent COVID-19.

The CDR3 nucleotides are TGTGCCAGCAGTTTAGAGGGATTACGAGGCTACACCTTC. This translates into CASSLEGLRGYTF. This sequence joins TRBV28 and TRBJ1-2; no clear D. Germline CDR1 and CDR2: MDHEN and SYDVKM. V was cut by 2 bases and J by 8 bases, with 12 bases left in between. CDR3 length: 13 residues.

There are a few counts of this clone. Written as DNA, the CDR3 is TGTGCCAGCAGCTTATCGTCAGGCAGAAACACCATATATTTT. Its protein is CASSLSSGRNTIYF. V usage is TRBV7-8 and J usage is TRBJ1-3; no definite D call. Germline CDR1 is SGHVS and CDR2 is FQNEAQ. CDR3 size: 14 residues. With 2 bases removed from V and 5 bases from J, the gap between germline ends came to 10 bases.

This chain uses TRBV2 with TRBJ1-5; D is ambiguous. Trimming took 6 bases from V and 6 from J, leaving 9 bases between them. The CDR3 consists of 12 residues. Germline V gene lookup returns CDR1 SNHLY and CDR2 FYNNEI. CDR3 loop: CASRGLGQPQHF. CDR3 nucleotides: TGTGCCAGCAGGGGCCTCGGTCAGCCCCAGCATTTT.

V is TRBV19 and J is TRBJ2-7; 8 bases fit TRBD1. The CDR3 is made up of 15 amino acids. CDR1 LNHDA and CDR2 SQIVND come from the germline V gene (reference sequence). Losses at the gene ends were 6 bases for V and 1 base for J; bases not matched to a gene: 8. The CDR3 nucleotides read TGTGCCAGTAGATCTGACAGGGGTGGTTCCTACGAGCAGTACTTC. This codes for CASRSDRGGSYEQYF.

The chain employs TRBV18 and TRBJ1-1; D gene uncertain. V was trimmed by 2 bases and J by 1 base, leaving 8 bases between them. This CDR3 is 14 amino acids long. Germline lookup yields CDR1 KGHSH and CDR2 LQKENI. The CDR3 here is CASSPETRNTEAFF. DNA of the CDR3: TGTGCCAGCTCACCAGAGACTCGGAACACTGAAGCTTTCTTT.

Here the CDR3 DNA reads TGTGCCAGCAGCTTAGCTTTCGCAGATAGCAATCAGCCCCAGCATTTT. It yields the protein CASSLAFADSNQPQHF. The rearrangement joins TRBV7-9 to TRBJ1-5; D is uncertain. This CDR3 is built from 16 residues. Between the trimmed V and J ends, which lost 0 bases and 0 bases, there was a span of 9 bases. Per germline, CDR1 SEHNR and CDR2 FQNEAQ (reference sequence).

The rearrangement joins TRBV7-9 to TRBJ1-2; D gene uncertain. The CDR3 consists of 14 residues. V was cut by 2 bases and J by 7 bases, with 14 bases left in between. Germline V gene data show CDR1 as SEHNR and CDR2 as FQNEAQ (reference sequence). The CDR3 spells CASSLSTLKGGYTF. The CDR3 region has the DNA TGTGCCAGCAGCTTATCGACATTGAAAGGTGGCTACACCTTC. The entire variable domain, with the rest obtained from reference TRBV7-9 and TRBJ1-2, is as follows: DTGVSQNPRHKITKRGQNVTFRCDPISEHNRLYWYRQTLGQGPEFLTYFQNEAQLEKSRLLSDRFSAERPKGSFSTLEIQRTEQGDSAMYLCASSLSTLKGGYTFGSGTRLTVV.

V usage is TRBV5-1 and J usage is TRBJ1-2; D is unresolved. Germline CDR1 SGHRS, CDR2 YFSETQ. The CDR3 is made up of 13 amino acids. V lost 6 bases and J lost 4, with 13 bases in between. DNA of the CDR3: TGCGCCAGCAACGAGGGCGGGAGCTATGGCTACACCTTC. Translating it yields CASNEGGSYGYTF.

The chain carries TRBV6-4 and TRBJ2-2; D unresolved. The CDR3 covers 13 residues. Germline V lookup: CDR1 MRHNA, CDR2 SNTAGT. Trimming pared 4 bases from V and 1 base from J, leaving 4 bases between. In DNA form, the CDR3 reads TGTGCCAGCAGTGGACAGAACACCGGGGAGCTGTTTTTT. Its translation is CASSGQNTGELFF.

V gene TRBV5-1 combines with J gene TRBJ1-4; D is unresolved. Trimming shortened V by 1 base and J by 3 bases, and 13 bases separated the two germline ends. CDR1 is SGHRS, CDR2 YFSETQ, per germline. The CDR3 is 16 residues long. This CDR3 is CASSLRGDSPNEKLFF. CDR3 sequence (DNA): TGCGCCAGCAGCTTGCGAGGAGACTCCCCTAATGAAAAACTGTTTTTT.

V is TRBV25-1 and J is TRBJ2-7; maybe TRBD2 (6 bases). CDR3 length: 15 residues. V lost 5 bases, J lost 8 bases, and 22 bases lay in between. In germline, CDR1 is MGHDK, CDR2 SYGVNS. The CDR3 here is CASSFGGPLVKQQYF. The DNA of the CDR3 is TGTGCCAGCAGTTTCGGAGGGCCCCTGGTCAAACAGCAGTACTTC.

The chain recombines TRBV4-3 with TRBJ1-2; D is unclear. The CDR3 has 12 amino acids. The V end was cut by 0 bases, the J end by 8 bases, with 7 bases between. Germline assignment: CDR1 LGHNA and CDR2 YSLEER. The CDR3 bases are TGCGCCAGCAGCCAAGAACGTGAGGGCTACACCTTC. It translates to CASSQEREGYTF.

This clone was found once. This chain connects TRBV7-9 to TRBJ2-3, with D perhaps matching TRBD1 (5 bases). Germline CDR1 SEHNR, CDR2 FQNEAQ (reference sequence). The CDR3 is 14 residues long. The ends were cut back, 0 bases at V and 4 bases at J, with 8 bases in the middle. The DNA for the CDR3 is TGTGCCAGCAGCTTAGCTCAGGGCTCAGATACGCAGTATTTT. This codes for CASSLAQGSDTQYF.

The rearrangement joins TRBV6-5 to TRBJ1-1, with a weak D call TRBD1 (5 bases). V lost 10 bases to trimming and J lost 1 base, with 16 bases between them. In germline, CDR1 is MNHEY, CDR2 SVGAGI. The CDR3 sequence is 14 residues long. The chain's CDR3 is CATDRQTANTEAFF. Written as DNA, the CDR3 is TGTGCCACCGACCGGCAGACAGCGAACACTGAAGCTTTCTTT.

V gene TRBV9 combines with J gene TRBJ1-2; TRBD1 matches at 7 bases. The germline gives CDR1 SGDLS, CDR2 YYNGEE. This CDR3 has 13 residues. Losses at the gene ends were 4 bases for V and 2 bases for J; bases not matched to a gene: 2. CDR3 sequence: CASSPGQNYGYTF. The CDR3 nucleotides are TGTGCCAGCAGCCCGGGACAGAACTATGGCTACACCTTC.

The rearrangement links TRBV3-1 (or the pseudogene TRBV3-2) to TRBJ1-2, with D perhaps TRBD1 (5 bases). The germline gives CDR1 LGHDT, CDR2 YNNKEL (reference sequence). The CDR3 is 14 residues long. Trimming removed 0 bases from V and 6 bases from J, with 11 bases in between. The CDR3 sequence: CASSQDPGSDGYTF. The CDR3 bases are TGTGCCAGCAGCCAAGATCCAGGGTCCGATGGCTACACCTTC.

The chain couples TRBV7-6 to TRBJ1-2, with D uncertain. This CDR3 is 14 amino acids long. Germline CDR1 reads SGHVS; CDR2 reads FNYEAQ. Between the trimmed V and J ends, which lost 4 bases and 8 bases, there was a span of 17 bases. The DNA for the CDR3 is TGTGCCAGCAGCTACCGGGTTAACATGACGGGCTACACCTTC. As protein: CASSYRVNMTGYTF.

The chain carries TRBV4-3 and TRBJ1-4, with a tentative D call TRBD1 (5 bases). The CDR3 extends over 15 amino acids. Germline V CDR1 and CDR2: LGHNA, YSLEER. Trimming removed 0 bases from V and 8 bases from J, with 13 bases in between. This CDR3 is CASSQEGGRKEKLFF. The CDR3 DNA sequence: TGCGCCAGCAGCCAAGAGGGGGGACGAAAGGAAAAACTGTTTTTT.

V is TRBV7-8 and J is TRBJ2-7, with TRBD1 matching over 9 bases. V shed 8 bases, J shed 1 base, and the junction held 9 bases outside the gene matches. In germline, CDR1 is SGHVS, CDR2 FQNEAQ. The CDR3 runs to 15 residues. The CDR3 DNA is TGTGCCAGCGGGTCGGGACAGGGATTTTCCTACGAGCAGTACTTC. It encodes CASGSGQGFSYEQYF.

This clone was recorded only once. DNA for the CDR3: TGTGCCAGCAGTTTACAGGGGATTGATAATTCACCCCTCCACTTT. It codes for CASSLQGIDNSPLHF. The chain couples TRBV6-5 to TRBJ1-6; 7 bases fit TRBD1. CDR1 and CDR2 (germline): MNHEY, SVGAGI. This CDR3 has 15 residues. Trimming at V came to 4 bases and at J to 5 bases, leaving 5 bases not matched to a gene.

This chain links TRBV20-1 with TRBJ1-5, with 9 bases fitting TRBD1. Germline loops: CDR1 DFQATT, CDR2 SNEGSKA (reference sequence). The CDR3 is 17 residues long. The ends lost 3 bases at V and 7 bases at J; junction bases unmatched: 16. This CDR3 reads CSASGGGGQGMHQPQHF. As DNA, the CDR3 is TGCAGTGCTAGTGGGGGAGGGGGACAGGGTATGCACCAGCCCCAGCATTTT.

The chain is built from TRBV27 and TRBJ1-5; D not certain. V was shortened by 5 bases and J by 0 bases, with 20 bases between the two germline ends. The CDR3 runs to 18 residues. In germline, CDR1 is MNHEY, CDR2 SMNVEV (reference sequence). CDR3 in amino acids: CASSPNPGENYSNQPQHF. CDR3 DNA sequence: TGTGCCAGCAGTCCCAACCCCGGGGAGAATTATAGCAATCAGCCCCAGCATTTT.

The chain couples TRBV29-1 to TRBJ2-3, with 7 positions matching TRBD1. Germline-derived CDR1 and CDR2 are SQVTM and ANQGSEA. CDR3 length: 18 amino acids. The J segment lost 2 bases and the V segment lost 6 bases, leaving 20 bases of the junction unmatched. The CDR3 spells CSVQGLLWRQGITDTQYF. DNA of the CDR3: TGCAGCGTACAGGGGTTACTGTGGCGACAGGGAATCACAGATACGCAGTATTTT.